This entry concerns a single TCR beta chain. Its target is not known. Both 60 Vbeta primers and 13 Jbeta primers went into the PCR. The method was immunoSEQ multiplex PCR; TCRdb's version includes in-frame clones alone and lacks a portion of them. Of around 120,000 clones listed, about four fifths are singletons. This sample was taken from a study of cytomegalovirus exposure and HLA in healthy donors. Findings and caveats of the study: Some public TCRs appeared in many individuals, while most sequences were rare. A cluster of highly shared sequence variants was likely a sequencing artifact. Reported results showed that the classifier diagnosed cytomegalovirus status with high specificity and sensitivity.

Each donor was nominally healthy when sampled (though unrecorded immune exposures were likely). The germline gives CDR1 SNHLY, CDR2 FYNNEI. V shed 6 bases, J shed 6 bases, and the junction held 9 bases outside the gene matches. The CDR3 has 15 amino acids. The sample was PBMCs. The chain carries TRBV2 and TRBJ2-1; 9 positions match TRBD2. This sequence originates from a human donor in good health. CDR3: CASRRPSGEGNEQFF. CDR3 bases: TGTGCCAGCAGGCGGCCTAGCGGGGAAGGCAATGAGCAGTTCTTC.